These 23 T cell receptor beta chains came from one sample sequenced in a study of shared clonotypes between healthy human individuals. Sequencing used immunoSEQ multiplex PCR; TCRdb keeps in-frame clones, though not all of them. Of 1,400,000 or so clones detected, approximately 98.5% appear once; the ten largest clones hold roughly 0.35%. Sequencing was performed on naive CD4+ T cells sorted from blood. The subset here: CD45RA+ positively selected. The receptor set was obtained from a man under 40 in good health.

The chain joins TRBV19 to TRBJ1-5; 8 nucleotides match TRBD1. The junction had 11 bases not matched to a gene; V was cut back by 2 bases and J by 2 bases. CDR1 is LNHDA, CDR2 SQIVND, per germline (reference sequence). There are 18 residues in the CDR3. The CDR3, as DNA: TGTGCCAGTAGTATAAAGGGGACAGGTTTTTACGGCAATCAGCCCCAGCATTTT. It specifies CASSIKGTGFYGNQPQHF.

This clone was found a few times. This chain joins TRBV7-9 and TRBJ1-1, with no clear D. The CDR3 spans 15 residues. V was clipped by 1 base and J by 1 base, with 10 bases between them. Germline V gene sequence: CDR1 SEHNR, CDR2 FQNEAQ (reference sequence). The CDR3 sequence is CASSLVGSPNTEAFF. The DNA of the CDR3 is TGTGCCAGCAGCTTAGTAGGCAGTCCGAACACTGAAGCTTTCTTT.

The chain employs TRBV19 and TRBJ1-5, with D possibly matching TRBD1 (5 bases). Looked up from germline, CDR1 is LNHDA and CDR2 is SQIVND (reference sequence). There are 15 residues in the CDR3. V was trimmed by 7 bases and J by 4 bases, leaving 17 bases between them. The CDR3 reads CASMGPHDPNQPQHF. Written as DNA, the CDR3 is TGTGCCAGTATGGGACCCCACGACCCAAATCAGCCCCAGCATTTT.

The V gene is TRBV7-2, the J gene TRBJ1-5; D may be TRBD1 (5 bases). This CDR3 comprises 14 residues. Trimming left V 5 bases short and J 9 bases short, with 17 bases between. Germline V gene lookup returns CDR1 SGHTA and CDR2 FQGNSA. The CDR3 coding sequence is TGTGCCAGCAGCATCTCGGGACCGCCTCGGCCCCAGCATTTT. Protein product: CASSISGPPRPQHF.

CDR3 DNA: TGTGCCAGCAGCTTAGCCGCTAGGACAGGCGAGCGGGAGCGGGTTTACAATGAGCAGTTCTTC. Amino acids: CASSLAARTGERERVYNEQFF. V is TRBV7-2 and J is TRBJ2-1, with D maybe TRBD2 (8 bases). Germline V CDR1 and CDR2: SGHTA, FQGNSA. Trimming removed 0 bases from V and 4 bases from J, with 28 bases in between. CDR3 length equals 21 residues.

The chain combines TRBV10-1 with TRBJ2-3; D is undetermined. Germline assignment: CDR1 WNHNN and CDR2 SYGVQD (reference sequence). This CDR3 has 13 amino acids. The V end lost 3 bases, the J end lost 2 bases, and 6 bases lay between the germline ends. The CDR3 reads CASSEWDTDTQYF. The DNA for the CDR3 is TGCGCCAGCAGTGAATGGGACACAGATACGCAGTATTTT.

A note on this clone: This specimen includes other DNA sequences encoding the same CDR3. The chain employs TRBV5-1 and TRBJ2-1; the match to TRBD1 covers 8 bases. The CDR3 is 14 amino acids. The V gene's germline CDR1 is SGHRS and CDR2 YFSETQ. With V trimmed by 3 bases and J by 8 bases, 7 bases remained unmatched. CDR3 DNA sequence: TGCGCCAGCAGCTCCGGGACAGGTAGATATGAGCAGTTCTTC. Translated, it gives CASSSGTGRYEQFF.

This chain uses TRBV30 with TRBJ1-2, with D hard to call. The length of the CDR3 is 11 residues. The germline gives CDR1 GTSNPN, CDR2 SVGIG (reference sequence). The V end lost 5 bases, the J end lost 8 bases, and 12 bases lay between the germline ends. DNA for the CDR3: TGTGCCTGGGAGAGGACGAGAGGCTACACCTTC. Translating it yields CAWERTRGYTF.

The chain is built from TRBV6-5 and TRBJ1-1; D unresolved. The V end was cut by 5 bases, the J end by 7 bases, with 8 bases between. This CDR3 has 11 residues. Germline-derived CDR1 and CDR2 are MNHEY and SVGAGI. The CDR3 loop reads CASSTPSEAFF. CDR3 bases: TGTGCCAGCAGTACCCCGAGTGAAGCTTTCTTT.

This clone was observed a single time. The chain carries TRBV28 and TRBJ2-1; 7 bases are a match to TRBD1. This CDR3 contains 13 residues. V was pared by 7 bases and J by 8 bases, with 8 bases of the junction left unmatched. Germline V gene lookup returns CDR1 MDHEN and CDR2 SYDVKM. CDR3 residues: CASMRQGAHEQFF. The CDR3 DNA follows: TGTGCCAGCATGAGACAGGGAGCTCATGAGCAGTTCTTC.

CDR3 bases: TGTGCCAGCAGCCCGGGGACGGAACCGGCACTGTACGAGCAGTACTTC. Translated: CASSPGTEPALYEQYF. This chain joins TRBV5-4 and TRBJ2-7; the D gene could be TRBD1 or TRBD2 (5 bases each). The CDR3 length is 16 residues. V lost 4 bases and J 4 bases, leaving 21 bases between the germline ends. Looked up from germline, CDR1 is SGHNT and CDR2 is YYREEE (reference sequence).

CDR3 sequence reads: CSVETNRGETQYF. In nucleotides, the CDR3 is TGCAGCGTTGAGACCAACAGGGGTGAGACCCAGTACTTC. The J gene is TRBJ2-5, the V gene TRBV29-1; 7 bases are shared with TRBD1. After removal of 3 bases from V and 5 bases from J, the junction contained 6 bases not matched to a gene. Germline V gene sequence: CDR1 SQVTM, CDR2 ANQGSEA. CDR3 length equals 13 residues.

J is TRBJ2-3 and V is TRBV10-1, with 8 positions matching TRBD2. CDR1 and CDR2 from the germline V gene are WNHNN and SYGVQD (reference sequence). This CDR3 has 21 amino acids. V was clipped by 7 bases and J by 5 bases; unmatched bases: 29. Here the CDR3 reads CASTYPERSPTDGRAKDTQYF. The DNA of the CDR3 is TGCGCCAGCACCTACCCCGAAAGATCCCCAACTGACGGGAGGGCCAAAGATACGCAGTATTTT.

V usage is TRBV11-2 and J usage is TRBJ2-5; D is uncertain. This CDR3 is built from 13 residues. CDR1 SGHAT and CDR2 FQNNGV come from the germline V gene. Deletions cut 0 bases from V and 7 bases from J, with 9 bases between. CDR3 DNA sequence: TGTGCCAGCAGCTTAGAGGAATGGGGGACCCAGTACTTC. Translated, it gives CASSLEEWGTQYF.

With regard to this clone: Other DNA sequences in this sample translate to the same CDR3. V and J are TRBV5-1 and TRBJ2-2; 7 nucleotides agree with TRBD1. Germline V gene sequence: CDR1 SGHRS, CDR2 YFSETQ. Germline trimming cut 4 bases from V and 2 bases from J; bases unmatched to any gene: 2. The CDR3 covers 14 residues. Here the CDR3 DNA reads TGCGCCAGCAGCGGGACAGCCAACACCGGGGAGCTGTTTTTT. Translation: CASSGTANTGELFF.

This clone was seen once. V usage is TRBV11-1 and J usage is TRBJ1-1; D is perhaps TRBD1 (5 bases). The CDR3 is 15 amino acids. Germline values: CDR1 SGHAT, CDR2 FQDESV (reference sequence). The V and J ends lost 1 base and 5 bases respectively, with 14 bases between them. This CDR3 is CASSLGDQVGTEAFF. CDR3 nucleotides: TGTGCCAGCAGCTTAGGGGACCAAGTGGGGACTGAAGCTTTCTTT.

The genes are TRBV6-1 and TRBJ1-2, with D hard to call. Between the trimmed V and J ends, which lost 6 bases and 7 bases, there was a span of 15 bases. The CDR3 length is 13 residues. The germline V gene encodes CDR1 MNHNS and CDR2 SASEGT. CDR3 amino acids: CASRESDEFGYTF. Here the CDR3 DNA reads TGTGCCAGCAGGGAATCGGACGAGTTTGGCTACACCTTC.

This chain links TRBV28 with TRBJ1-1, with a weak D call TRBD1 (6 bases). This CDR3 has 13 amino acids. Looked up from germline, CDR1 is MDHEN and CDR2 is SYDVKM. V lost 8 bases and J 0 bases, leaving 10 bases between the germline ends. In DNA form, the CDR3 reads TGTGCCAGCCGGGACACCGTGAACACTGAAGCTTTCTTT. Protein sequence: CASRDTVNTEAFF.

The CDR3 protein is CASSQWQGSGELFF. CDR3 DNA sequence: TGTGCCAGCAGCCAGTGGCAGGGATCCGGGGAGCTGTTTTTT. This rearrangement joins TRBV11-2 to TRBJ2-2; tentatively, D is TRBD1 (5 bases). CDR1 and CDR2 (germline): SGHAT, FQNNGV. This CDR3 is 14 amino acids long. V gave up 5 bases and J gave up 6 bases, with 13 bases separating them.

V gene TRBV11-2 combines with J gene TRBJ2-7; D not resolved. Germline loops: CDR1 SGHAT, CDR2 FQNNGV. Trimming shortened V by 5 bases and J by 3 bases, and 14 bases separated the two germline ends. There are 14 residues in the CDR3. The CDR3 region has the DNA TGTGCCAGCAGCCCCCAGGTAGGGAACTACGAGCAGTACTTC. It translates to CASSPQVGNYEQYF.

The rearrangement links TRBV25-1 to TRBJ1-5, with D uncertain. The CDR3 sequence is 15 residues long. Between the trimmed V and J ends, which lost 4 bases and 1 base, there was a span of 11 bases. The V gene's germline CDR1 is MGHDK and CDR2 SYGVNS. CDR3 residues: CASSGLDGSNQPQHF. CDR3 in DNA: TGTGCCAGCAGTGGGTTGGACGGGAGCAATCAGCCCCAGCATTTT.

V gene TRBV19 combines with J gene TRBJ2-5; D unresolved. V gave up 3 bases and J gave up 0 bases, with 2 bases separating them. This CDR3 has 12 amino acids. Germline loops: CDR1 LNHDA, CDR2 SQIVND (reference sequence). CDR3 residues: CASSMDQETQYF. DNA for the CDR3: TGTGCCAGTAGTATGGACCAAGAGACCCAGTACTTC.

In nucleotides, the CDR3 is TGTGCCAGCACCTCAACGCTTCCGAGAGGGGAGCCCCAGCATTTT. This gives the protein CASTSTLPRGEPQHF. The chain carries TRBV2 and TRBJ1-5, with D possibly being TRBD1 (5 bases). The germline CDR1 and CDR2 sequences are SNHLY and FYNNEI. The CDR3 consists of 15 residues. Trimming pared 7 bases from V and 8 bases from J, leaving 21 bases between.